This T cell receptor beta chain is from a study of OX40 agonist ivuxolimab in advanced cancers. Profiled with immunoSEQ multiplex PCR; TCRdb holds only in-frame clones, not every one. The table has 40,000 or so clones, about 82% seen once. The germline V gene encodes CDR1 KGHSH and CDR2 LQKENI. V lost 0 bases, J lost 4 bases, and 12 bases lay in between. The CDR3 loop spans 15 amino acids. Sample: CD4+ or CD8+ T cells sorted from blood, taken in a trial of the OX40 agonist ivuxolimab. This TCR was recovered from an adult with an advanced solid tumor such as melanoma, head and neck, liver or kidney cancer. The V and J genes are TRBV18 and TRBJ1-1; tentatively, D is TRBD1 (6 bases). CDR3 coding DNA: TGTGCCAGCTCACCACCATCCAGGGGAGGCACTGAAGCTTTCTTT. This encodes CASSPPSRGGTEAFF.